The TCR beta chain under discussion was sequenced for a study of neurological immune-mediated disorders. The time point is: longitudinal time-point 3. This clonotype appeared many times. Its antigen is currently unknown. The CDR3 consists of 16 residues. The V and J ends lost 1 base and 0 bases, in that order; junction bases with no gene match: 2. CDR1 is MGHRA, CDR2 YSYEKL, per germline. Findings and caveats of the study: Multiple sclerosis patients had less TCR clonal expansion than even healthy controls, unlike HTLV-1-associated myelopathy.

The output of every sequencing run, over 170 million TCR-beta sequences, came from 15-18 subjects. TCRdb processed the 5' RACE reads anew with MiXCR; each CDR3 protein has one entry. This table has about 45,000 distinct CDR3 sequences, about 14% appearing once. Material: PBMCs. This sequence joins TRBV4-1 and TRBJ2-2; TRBD2 aligns across 7 bases. This sequence was found in a young man in good health. CDR3 nucleotide sequence: TGCGCCAGCAGCCAAGCCAGCGGGACGAACACCGGGGAGCTGTTTTTT. This encodes CASSQASGTNTGELFF.